Included here is one T cell receptor (beta chain) sequence, with context. Its specificity is unknown. The data originate from a study of shared clonotypes between healthy human individuals. Study background: Aged 18 to 49, the donors were a couple of women and a few men. Regarding the study as a whole: Naive subsets generally exceeded memory subsets in estimated richness. Rarefaction exposed incomplete sorted-subset sequencing despite large depth.

Profiled with immunoSEQ multiplex PCR; TCRdb holds only in-frame clones, not every one. The sample carries some 1 million clones, approximately 76% recorded once. This CDR3 comprises 15 residues. The V gene lost 2 bases and the J gene lost 0 bases, with 7 bases spanning the gap. Germline V gives CDR1 MGHDK, CDR2 SYGVNS. What was sequenced was memory CD4+ T cells sorted from blood. Subset in this sample: CD45RA-negative fraction. The chain couples TRBV25-1 to TRBJ1-4; D uncertain. The receptor was isolated from a man between 18 and 29 years old in good health. The CDR3 spells CASSERGATNEKLFF. The CDR3 DNA reads TGTGCCAGCAGTGAACGTGGAGCAACTAATGAAAAACTGTTTTTT.